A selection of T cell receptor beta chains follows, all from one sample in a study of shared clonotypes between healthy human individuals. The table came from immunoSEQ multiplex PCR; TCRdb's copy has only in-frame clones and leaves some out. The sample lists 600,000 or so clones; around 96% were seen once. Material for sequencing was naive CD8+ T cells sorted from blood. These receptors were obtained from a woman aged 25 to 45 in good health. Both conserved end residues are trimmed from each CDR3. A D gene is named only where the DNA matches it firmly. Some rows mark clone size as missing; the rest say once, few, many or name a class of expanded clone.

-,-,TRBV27,ATPQHKSHRADQQSSYEQY
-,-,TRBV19,ASSIANRDEQY
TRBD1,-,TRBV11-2,ASSFETGTGVNEQY
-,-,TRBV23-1,ASSHLGKLSPYGYT
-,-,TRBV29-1,SAKGAYEQY
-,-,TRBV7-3,ASIPTGRNSPLH
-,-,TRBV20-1,SATRGYEQY
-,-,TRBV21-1,ASTECNGTGPTDTQY
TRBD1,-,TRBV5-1,ASRKDRRNEKLF
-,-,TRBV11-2,ASSPASAAPSGYT
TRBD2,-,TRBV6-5,ASSPLAGADNEQF
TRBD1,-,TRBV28,ASRDRDYNEQF
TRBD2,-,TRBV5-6,ASSGGLAGNTGELF
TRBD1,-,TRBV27,ASSPQGQNYGYT
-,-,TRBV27,ASSLGGLSYNEQF
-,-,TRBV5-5,ASSRSEFGESSGNTIY
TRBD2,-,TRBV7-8,ASSPLEPGLAGTGELF
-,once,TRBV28,ASGSHFADTQY
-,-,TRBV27,ASSLSSGGGSEQY
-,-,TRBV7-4,ASSLAFGARVNEKLF
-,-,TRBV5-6,ASSWTTSGNTIY
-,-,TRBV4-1,ASSHSHGQETQY